Below, one T cell receptor (beta chain) is given with its context. Assay: immunoSEQ multiplex PCR; the TCRdb copy retains only in-frame clones and omits some. The table has around 180,000 clones, about 91% seen once. The entry originates in a study of T cell responses to AZD1222 COVID-19 vaccine. This clonotype was obtained from an adult in good health. The sequences come from peripheral blood, collected on day 0 of AZD1222 vaccination.

The CDR3: CASSQGRGHNSPLHF. CDR3 in DNA: TGTGCCAGCAGCCAAGGCAGGGGGCATAATTCACCCCTCCACTTT. V and J are TRBV3-1 (or the pseudogene TRBV3-2) and TRBJ1-6, with TRBD1 matching 8 bases. The CDR3 is made up of 15 amino acids. The ends lost 1 base at V and 5 bases at J; junction bases unmatched: 1. Germline-derived CDR1 and CDR2 are LGHDT and YNNKEL (reference sequence).